These 20 T cell receptor beta chains share one sample of origin, sequenced in a study of blood T cell repertoires in COVID-19. Using immunoSEQ multiplex PCR, the repertoire was profiled, and TCRdb retains in-frame clones only, with some absent. The sample lists around 400,000 clones; 70% to 90% were seen once. Sequences were obtained from peripheral blood. The receptors were gathered from a woman aged 55-75 years with COVID-19, enrolled during active disease.

This clone occurred once. The rearrangement uses TRBV2 and TRBJ2-4, with 10 nucleotides matching TRBD1. V was clipped by 6 bases and J by 6 bases; unmatched bases: 5. CDR3 length: 14 amino acids. In germline, CDR1 is SNHLY, CDR2 FYNNEI. CDR3 coding DNA: TGTGCCAGCAGCGCGACAGGGGGCATAAACATTCAGTACTTC. Its protein is CASSATGGINIQYF. Complete variable domain (other parts from reference TRBV2 and TRBJ2-4): EPEVTQTPSHQVTQMGQEVILRCVPISNHLYFYWYRQILGQKVEFLVSFYNNEISEKSEIFDDQFSVERPDGSNFTLKIRSTKLEDSAMYFCASSATGGINIQYFGAGTRLSVL.

This clone was detected only once. The chain has TRBV19 and TRBJ1-2; the match to TRBD1 covers 8 bases. Germline trimming cut 6 bases from V and 8 bases from J; bases unmatched to any gene: 5. The CDR3 length is 12 residues. Per germline, CDR1 LNHDA and CDR2 SQIVND (reference sequence). This CDR3 is CASRRQGHGYTF. The CDR3 DNA is TGTGCCAGTAGGAGACAGGGGCACGGCTACACCTTC.

The V and J genes are TRBV19 and TRBJ1-2, with TRBD1 identical over 9 bases. There are 15 residues in the CDR3. The germline V gene encodes CDR1 LNHDA and CDR2 SQIVND (reference sequence). Unmatched junction bases numbered 9, after V lost 6 bases and J lost 4 bases. CDR3 DNA: TGTGCCAGTAGCCGACTACAGGGGGCCGGCTATGGCTACACCTTC. This codes for CASSRLQGAGYGYTF.

The chain links TRBV5-8 to TRBJ1-6, with D uncertain. This CDR3 region has 13 residues. Per germline, CDR1 SGHTS and CDR2 YDEGEE. V lost 8 bases and J 8 bases, leaving 14 bases between the germline ends. Written as DNA, the CDR3 is TGTGCCAGTGGGAGGCCACCCGATTCACCCCTCCACTTT. Protein: CASGRPPDSPLHF.

The V and J genes are TRBV21-1 and TRBJ1-1; the D segment call TRBD1 is taken from the table without a DNA check. TRBV21-1 is recorded as a pseudogene. The CDR3 has 15 amino acids. The CDR3 DNA follows: TGTGCCAGCAGCATTCAGCATCAGGGCTGCACTGAAGCTTTCTTT. Protein: CASSIQHQGCTEAFF.

A single count supports this clone. The rearrangement uses TRBV18 and TRBJ1-2; D is undetermined. The germline V gene has CDR1 KGHSH and CDR2 LQKENI. CDR3 length: 16 amino acids. Deletions cut 3 bases from V and 8 bases from J, with 22 bases between. CDR3 protein: CASSPIPSGIKGGYTF. The CDR3 DNA reads TGTGCCAGCTCACCCATACCCTCGGGAATTAAAGGGGGCTACACCTTC.

This chain uses TRBV3-1 (or the pseudogene TRBV3-2) with TRBJ1-1, with a weak D call TRBD1 (5 bases). Deletions cut 5 bases from V and 7 bases from J, with 11 bases between. This CDR3 is built from 12 residues. Germline-derived CDR1 and CDR2 are LGHDT and YNNKEL (reference sequence). In DNA, the CDR3 is TGTGCCAGCAGCTTTGGGGGAGGTGAAGCTTTCTTT. Protein sequence: CASSFGGGEAFF.

This clone was recorded only once. The CDR3 here is CASSLIGVGGYTF. The CDR3 coding sequence is TGTGCCAGCAGTTTAATAGGGGTAGGTGGCTACACCTTC. This chain joins TRBV28 and TRBJ1-2; tentatively, D is TRBD1 (5 bases). The CDR3 extends over 13 amino acids. Trimming removed 2 bases at V and 7 bases at J, with 11 bases between. CDR1 and CDR2 from the germline V gene are MDHEN and SYDVKM.

This chain uses TRBV6-6 with TRBJ2-5; D is unresolved. Trimming cost V 7 bases and J 2 bases, with 20 bases left between them. This CDR3 region has 16 residues. Germline V gives CDR1 MNHNY, CDR2 SVGAGI (reference sequence). Here the CDR3 reads CASTLQSGRGQETQYF. As DNA, the CDR3 is TGTGCCAGCACCCTCCAGAGTGGCAGAGGACAAGAGACCCAGTACTTC.

In regard to this clone: This same CDR3 is encoded by further DNA sequences in the sample. The V gene is TRBV7-3, the J gene TRBJ2-1; 9 bases map to TRBD2. CDR1 and CDR2 from the germline V gene are SGHTA and FQGTGA. J lost 3 bases, V lost 5 bases, and 2 bases had no gene match. CDR3 length: 14 amino acids. The CDR3, as DNA: TGTGCCAGCAGCAGCGGGGGGAACTACAATGAGCAGTTCTTC. This sequence encodes CASSSGGNYNEQFF.

The J gene is TRBJ2-5, the V gene TRBV4-2; 14 bases match TRBD2. The CDR3 loop spans 18 amino acids. Per germline, CDR1 LGHNA and CDR2 YNFKEQ. J was trimmed by 4 bases and V by 1 base; bases with no gene match: 8. CDR3: CASSQALGTSGGLETQYF. As DNA, the CDR3 is TGTGCCAGCAGCCAAGCCCTAGGGACTAGCGGGGGCCTAGAGACCCAGTACTTC.

This chain links TRBV5-1 with TRBJ1-2; D is undetermined. The CDR3 is made up of 15 amino acids. Germline CDR1 is SGHRS and CDR2 is YFSETQ. Trimming cost V 1 base and J 4 bases, with 14 bases left between them. CDR3 sequence (DNA): TGCGCCAGCAGCTTGTCAGTGGCCATTTCCTATGGCTACACCTTC. Protein sequence: CASSLSVAISYGYTF.

The rearrangement uses TRBV10-3 and TRBJ2-3, with 10 bases identical to TRBD2. The length of the CDR3 is 17 residues. V was pared by 6 bases and J by 0 bases, with 9 bases of the junction left unmatched. Germline V gene data show CDR1 as ENHRY and CDR2 as SYGVKD. CDR3: CAIRHTSGASSTDTQYF. In nucleotides, the CDR3 is TGTGCCATCAGACATACTAGCGGGGCCTCTAGCACAGATACGCAGTATTTT.

The chain recombines TRBV7-9 with TRBJ2-2, with 7 bases that match TRBD1. Germline V gene lookup returns CDR1 SEHNR and CDR2 FQNEAQ (reference sequence). The trim removed 2 bases at V and 6 bases at J, leaving 3 bases unmatched. CDR3 length: 14 residues. CDR3 sequence (DNA): TGTGCCAGCAGCTTACTCACAGGGGCCGGGGAGCTGTTTTTT. Protein product: CASSLLTGAGELFF.

Only a few counts were recorded for this clone. The chain is built from TRBV4-1 and TRBJ1-2; perhaps TRBD1 as D (5 bases). The CDR3 contains 15 residues. The V end lost 0 bases, the J end lost 4 bases, and 12 bases lay between the germline ends. Germline CDR1 and CDR2: MGHRA and YSYEKL. The DNA for the CDR3 is TGCGCCAGCAGCCAAGACTCAGGGACTGGCTATGGCTACACCTTC. The encoded protein is CASSQDSGTGYGYTF.

V usage is TRBV29-1 and J usage is TRBJ2-3; 9 nucleotides agree with TRBD2. CDR3 length equals 14 residues. V dropped 5 bases and J dropped 0; count of bases not matched to a gene: 3. Per the germline V gene, CDR1 is SQVTM and CDR2 is ANQGSEA. The CDR3 bases are TGCAGCGTTCCTGCGGGGGGGAGCACAGATACGCAGTATTTT. Amino acids: CSVPAGGSTDTQYF.

The genes are TRBV2 and TRBJ1-5, with TRBD1 identical over 7 bases. CDR1 is SNHLY, CDR2 FYNNEI, per germline. There are 14 residues in the CDR3. The V segment lost 6 bases and the J segment 5 bases; nucleotides outside the gene matches: 7. CDR3 DNA: TGTGCCAGCAGAGGACAGGTTCGCGATCAGCCCCAGCATTTT. It specifies CASRGQVRDQPQHF. Full variable domain (rest looked up from reference TRBV2 and TRBJ1-5): EPEVTQTPSHQVTQMGQEVILRCVPISNHLYFYWYRQILGQKVEFLVSFYNNEISEKSEIFDDQFSVERPDGSNFTLKIRSTKLEDSAMYFCASRGQVRDQPQHFGDGTRLSIL.

This clone appeared once. The rearrangement joins TRBV5-1 to TRBJ2-5; 9 bases fit TRBD2. The CDR3 totals 15 residues. Germline loops: CDR1 SGHRS, CDR2 YFSETQ. The trim removed 0 bases at V and 5 bases at J, leaving 5 bases unmatched. The CDR3: CASSLALAGMETQYF. CDR3 in DNA: TGCGCCAGCAGCTTGGCCCTAGCGGGAATGGAGACCCAGTACTTC.

This clone was seen a single time. The chain carries TRBV4-1 and TRBJ1-2, with TRBD1 matching over 7 bases. The CDR3 totals 14 residues. The trim removed 2 bases at V and 4 bases at J, leaving 4 bases unmatched. Germline-derived CDR1 and CDR2 are MGHRA and YSYEKL. CDR3 sequence: CASSQIRDSYGYTF. DNA of the CDR3: TGCGCCAGCAGCCAAATCCGGGACAGCTATGGCTACACCTTC.

V is TRBV6-5 and J is TRBJ2-7; a possible D gene is TRBD1 (6 bases). The germline V and J ends were trimmed by 0 bases and 5 bases, with 14 bases remaining between them. The CDR3 runs to 15 residues. Germline V gives CDR1 MNHEY, CDR2 SVGAGI. The CDR3 sequence: CASSYSMSQGHEQYF. In DNA form, the CDR3 reads TGTGCCAGCAGTTACTCGATGTCCCAGGGGCACGAGCAGTACTTC.